Listed below are T cell receptor beta chains from one sample, sequenced in a study of T cell responses to AZD1222 COVID-19 vaccine. Some clones are missing from TCRdb's copy, which holds only in-frame ones; the method was immunoSEQ multiplex PCR. Of under 200,000 clones listed, roughly 88% are singletons. Sequencing used peripheral blood, obtained 28 days after the second AZD1222 dose. The origin of the receptors is an adult who received the AZD1222 COVID-19 vaccine. The CDR3 runs from the conserved cysteine through the conserved F or W. Each record gives: J gene, D gene, V gene, clone size, CDR3 protein, CDR3 DNA. A D gene is named only where the DNA matches it firmly. Only some rows state a clone size, as once, few, many or a class for expanded clones.

j_gene: TRBJ1-1
d_gene: -
v_gene: TRBV10-3
abundance: -
CDR3aa: CAAARDSRHTEAFF
CDR3nt: TGTGCCGCCGCACGGGACTCGCGGCACACTGAAGCTTTCTTT

j_gene: TRBJ1-5
d_gene: TRBD1
v_gene: TRBV5-5
abundance: once
CDR3aa: CASSLGTGGNQPQHF
CDR3nt: TGTGCCAGCAGCTTGGGGACAGGGGGCAATCAGCCCCAGCATTTT

j_gene: TRBJ2-2
d_gene: -
v_gene: TRBV4-2
abundance: -
CDR3aa: CASSQVAGATGELFF
CDR3nt: TGTGCCAGCAGCCAAGTTGCGGGGGCGACTGGGGAGCTGTTTTTT

j_gene: TRBJ1-6
d_gene: -
v_gene: TRBV30
abundance: -
CDR3aa: CAWSNSGGGGSPLHF
CDR3nt: TGTGCCTGGAGTAATTCCGGAGGGGGGGGATCACCCCTCCACTTT

j_gene: TRBJ1-5
d_gene: -
v_gene: TRBV7-9
abundance: -
CDR3aa: CASSLMGGKPQHF
CDR3nt: TGTGCCAGCAGCCTCATGGGGGGGAAGCCCCAGCATTTT

j_gene: TRBJ1-1
d_gene: TRBD1
v_gene: TRBV5-6
abundance: -
CDR3aa: CASGRPGQGNTEAFF
CDR3nt: TGTGCCAGCGGTCGTCCTGGACAGGGGAACACTGAAGCTTTCTTT

j_gene: TRBJ1-4
d_gene: TRBD1
v_gene: TRBV4-3
abundance: -
CDR3aa: CASSQERGRDEKLFF
CDR3nt: TGCGCCAGCAGCCAAGAGAGGGGGCGCGATGAAAAACTGTTTTTT

j_gene: TRBJ1-2
d_gene: -
v_gene: TRBV19
abundance: -
CDR3aa: CASSIIRSPSRANYGYTF
CDR3nt: TGTGCCAGTAGTATTATTCGGAGCCCCTCTAGGGCTAACTATGGCTACACCTTC

j_gene: TRBJ1-2
d_gene: -
v_gene: TRBV6-5
abundance: few
CDR3aa: CASSLNTGTSTF
CDR3nt: TGTGCCAGCAGCTTAAACACAGGGACGTCCACCTTC

j_gene: TRBJ2-7
d_gene: -
v_gene: TRBV6-6
abundance: -
CDR3aa: CASSYSDYEQYF
CDR3nt: TGTGCCAGCAGTTACTCGGACTACGAGCAGTACTTC

j_gene: TRBJ1-4
d_gene: -
v_gene: TRBV20-1
abundance: -
CDR3aa: CSASEATTGEKLFF
CDR3nt: TGCAGTGCTAGTGAGGCTACGACGGGTGAAAAACTGTTTTTT

j_gene: TRBJ1-1
d_gene: -
v_gene: TRBV9
abundance: -
CDR3aa: CASTLTTEKNTEAFF
CDR3nt: TGTGCCAGCACCCTCACCACTGAGAAGAACACTGAAGCTTTCTTT

j_gene: TRBJ1-2
d_gene: -
v_gene: TRBV10-2
abundance: -
CDR3aa: CASSEPRGYGYTF
CDR3nt: TGCGCCAGCAGTGAGCCCCGGGGGTATGGCTACACCTTC

j_gene: TRBJ1-1
d_gene: TRBD1
v_gene: TRBV2
abundance: -
CDR3aa: CASYARGGFLEAFF
CDR3nt: TGTGCCAGCTACGCCAGGGGGGGCTTCCTTGAAGCTTTCTTT

j_gene: TRBJ1-1
d_gene: -
v_gene: TRBV7-9
abundance: -
CDR3aa: CASRPGGANTEAFF
CDR3nt: TGTGCCAGCAGACCCGGAGGGGCGAACACTGAAGCTTTCTTT

j_gene: TRBJ2-1
d_gene: -
v_gene: TRBV14
abundance: -
CDR3aa: CASSQHKDSTGYNEQFF
CDR3nt: TGTGCCAGCAGCCAACATAAGGACAGTACAGGATACAATGAGCAGTTCTTC

j_gene: TRBJ2-2
d_gene: TRBD1
v_gene: TRBV9
abundance: -
CDR3aa: CASSVDRGPTGELFF
CDR3nt: TGTGCCAGCAGCGTAGACAGGGGGCCCACCGGGGAGCTGTTTTTT

j_gene: TRBJ2-2
d_gene: TRBD1
v_gene: TRBV4-3
abundance: once
CDR3aa: CASSRDRLNTGELFF
CDR3nt: TGCGCCAGCAGCCGGGACAGACTGAACACCGGGGAGCTGTTTTTT

j_gene: TRBJ1-3
d_gene: TRBD1
v_gene: TRBV3-1/TRBV3-2
abundance: -
CDR3aa: CASSHLTGASGNTIYF
CDR3nt: TGTGCCAGCAGTCATCTGACAGGGGCCTCTGGAAACACCATATATTTT

j_gene: TRBJ1-2
d_gene: TRBD1
v_gene: TRBV7-2
abundance: once
CDR3aa: CASSLWGTGVNYGYTF
CDR3nt: TGTGCCAGCAGCTTATGGGGGACAGGGGTTAACTATGGCTACACCTTC

j_gene: TRBJ1-6
d_gene: -
v_gene: TRBV3-1/TRBV3-2
abundance: once
CDR3aa: CASSLAPRGDSPLHF
CDR3nt: TGTGCCAGCAGCCTTGCCCCTCGGGGAGATTCACCCCTCCACTTT

j_gene: TRBJ2-7
d_gene: TRBD1
v_gene: TRBV30
abundance: -
CDR3aa: CAWSEGTDYYEQYF
CDR3nt: TGTGCCTGGAGTGAAGGGACAGATTACTACGAGCAGTACTTC

j_gene: TRBJ1-5
d_gene: -
v_gene: TRBV5-6
abundance: -
CDR3aa: CASSLRTLGNQPQHF
CDR3nt: TGTGCCAGCAGCTTGCGGACGTTGGGCAATCAGCCCCAGCATTTT

j_gene: TRBJ2-1
d_gene: TRBD1
v_gene: TRBV27
abundance: -
CDR3aa: CASRTGGSYNEQFF
CDR3nt: TGTGCCAGCAGGACAGGGGGCTCCTACAATGAGCAGTTCTTC

j_gene: TRBJ2-7
d_gene: -
v_gene: TRBV10-3
abundance: -
CDR3aa: CAISGGSYEQYF
CDR3nt: TGTGCCATCAGTGGGGGTTCCTACGAGCAGTACTTC

j_gene: TRBJ1-1
d_gene: -
v_gene: TRBV7-9
abundance: -
CDR3aa: CAGAPLIPEAFF
CDR3nt: TGTGCGGGGGCTCCGTTAATCCCTGAAGCTTTCTTT

j_gene: TRBJ1-3
d_gene: -
v_gene: TRBV27
abundance: -
CDR3aa: CASSLHLGGNTIYF
CDR3nt: TGTGCCAGCAGTCTCCATCTGGGAGGAAACACCATATATTTT

j_gene: TRBJ2-3
d_gene: TRBD1
v_gene: TRBV5-1
abundance: once
CDR3aa: CASRLEQGSPTSTDTQYF
CDR3nt: TGCGCCAGCAGGCTCGAACAGGGGTCGCCAACTAGCACAGATACGCAGTATTTT

j_gene: TRBJ1-2
d_gene: -
v_gene: TRBV4-1
abundance: -
CDR3aa: CASSQEGPGYHKSYGYTF
CDR3nt: TGCGCCAGCAGCCAAGAGGGACCGGGATACCATAAAAGCTATGGCTACACCTTC

j_gene: TRBJ1-3
d_gene: -
v_gene: TRBV6-5
abundance: -
CDR3aa: CASMYGASGNTIYF
CDR3nt: TGTGCCAGCATGTATGGGGCCTCTGGAAACACCATATATTTT

j_gene: TRBJ1-5
d_gene: -
v_gene: TRBV7-9
abundance: -
CDR3aa: CASSLSYNQPQHF
CDR3nt: TGTGCCAGCAGCTTAAGTTATAATCAGCCCCAGCATTTT

j_gene: TRBJ1-1
d_gene: -
v_gene: TRBV29-1
abundance: -
CDR3aa: CSVASGGSGAFF
CDR3nt: TGCAGCGTTGCGTCTGGGGGGTCAGGGGCTTTCTTT

j_gene: TRBJ1-5
d_gene: TRBD1
v_gene: TRBV4-3
abundance: -
CDR3aa: CASSQDRGRNQPQHF
CDR3nt: TGCGCCAGCAGCCAAGACAGGGGGCGAAATCAGCCCCAGCATTTT

j_gene: TRBJ2-1
d_gene: TRBD2
v_gene: TRBV27
abundance: -
CDR3aa: CASGVLLAGSEQFF
CDR3nt: TGTGCCAGCGGGGTGTTGCTAGCGGGGAGTGAGCAGTTCTTC

j_gene: TRBJ1-4
d_gene: TRBD1
v_gene: TRBV6-5
abundance: -
CDR3aa: CASSDRGQEKLFF
CDR3nt: TGTGCCAGCAGCGACAGGGGGCAAGAAAAACTGTTTTTT

j_gene: TRBJ1-1
d_gene: -
v_gene: TRBV3-1/TRBV3-2
abundance: -
CDR3aa: CASSPGGIQAFF
CDR3nt: TGTGCCAGCAGCCCTGGGGGGATTCAAGCTTTCTTT

j_gene: TRBJ1-3
d_gene: -
v_gene: TRBV30
abundance: -
CDR3aa: CAWTLGTGNTIYF
CDR3nt: TGTGCCTGGACCCTCGGGACAGGAAACACCATATATTTT

j_gene: TRBJ2-2
d_gene: -
v_gene: TRBV14
abundance: few
CDR3aa: CASSQEIGGITGELFF
CDR3nt: TGTGCCAGCAGCCAGGAGATTGGGGGTATTACCGGGGAGCTGTTTTTT

j_gene: TRBJ2-5
d_gene: -
v_gene: TRBV28
abundance: few
CDR3aa: CASSLGSAPQETQYF
CDR3nt: TGTGCCAGCAGTTTAGGGTCAGCACCCCAAGAGACCCAGTACTTC

j_gene: TRBJ1-5
d_gene: -
v_gene: TRBV6-5
abundance: -
CDR3aa: CASRPGAPQPQHF
CDR3nt: TGTGCCAGCAGGCCAGGGGCACCTCAGCCCCAGCATTTT

j_gene: TRBJ2-2
d_gene: TRBD1
v_gene: TRBV5-1
abundance: -
CDR3aa: CASSLETGVNTGELFF
CDR3nt: TGCGCCAGCAGCTTGGAGACAGGGGTGAACACCGGGGAGCTGTTTTTT

j_gene: TRBJ1-1
d_gene: -
v_gene: TRBV7-2
abundance: -
CDR3aa: CASSFSWGPWEAFF
CDR3nt: TGTGCCAGCAGCTTTTCGTGGGGACCTTGGGAAGCTTTCTTT

j_gene: TRBJ1-5
d_gene: -
v_gene: TRBV19
abundance: -
CDR3aa: CASSISGRGSNQPQHF
CDR3nt: TGTGCCAGTAGTATTTCGGGCAGGGGAAGCAATCAGCCCCAGCATTTT

j_gene: TRBJ2-6
d_gene: TRBD1
v_gene: TRBV14
abundance: -
CDR3aa: CASSRFGRGQSGANVLTF
CDR3nt: TGTGCCAGCAGCCGTTTTGGCAGGGGGCAGTCGGGGGCCAACGTCCTGACTTTC